The subject of this entry is one T cell receptor (beta chain). Its matching antigen is unknown. Antigen-specific CD4+ T cells were expanded with viral peptide pools in the ViraFEST assay before sequencing. With nine to eleven days of culture completed, CD4+ T cells were isolated. A half-medium replacement with IL-2 medium was carried out on days 3 and 7. The sample belongs to a study of vaccination effects on CD4 cells after COVID-19. Study summary: The cohort was immunized with two doses of either the BNT162b2 or mRNA-1273 vaccine.

The assay was immunoSEQ multiplex PCR, and TCRdb's table has in-frame clones only and misses some. In the table there are approximately 54,000 clones, 75% to 90% of which are singletons. Germline V gene lookup returns CDR1 SGHTA and CDR2 FQGNSA. This CDR3 has 16 amino acids. Trimming took 4 bases from V and 2 from J; bases not matched to a gene: 8. Study-wide findings and caveats: There was only 1 of 255 vaccine-induced clones in healthy vaccinees that cross-reacted with common cold coronaviruses.

The sequence was obtained from a human donor who received a COVID-19 vaccine. Sequencing was performed on CD4+ T cells from PBMCs cultured with HCoV-229E spike peptides, taken before COVID-19 vaccination. The chain joins TRBV7-2 to TRBJ1-2; 9 nucleotides agree with TRBD1. CDR3 sequence reads: CASSSGQGITNYGYTF. CDR3 in DNA: TGTGCCAGCAGCTCGGGACAGGGCATAACGAACTATGGCTACACCTTC.